This TCR beta chain was sequenced during a study of patients and donors after allogeneic stem cell transplantation. Germline V gene sequence: CDR1 SQVTM, CDR2 ANQGSEA. This CDR3 is built from 11 residues. Trimming took off 6 bases at V and 4 bases at J, with 9 bases between the two ends. TCRdb redid the calling of the RT-PCR reads with MiXCR, one entry per CDR3 protein. The sample consists of roughly 940,000 distinct CDR3 sequences, about a sixth of them appearing once. The chain is built from TRBV29-1 and TRBJ2-5; D might be TRBD1 (6 bases). The clonotype was recovered from a human donor who was either an allogeneic HSCT recipient or a stem cell or donor lymphocyte infusion donor (not recorded which). It is not recorded whose cells these are; they may come from a transplant donor. Sequenced material: blood, either unsorted or a sorted T cell fraction (not recorded which). The CDR3 sequence: CSVQGRETQYF. CDR3 nucleotide sequence: TGCAGCGTCCAGGGGAGAGAGACCCAGTACTTC.